This T cell receptor beta chain derives from a study of T cell repertoires in cytomegalovirus infection. As for the study in general: Shared public TCR beta signatures pointed to both CMV infection and a matching HLA type. General study points: Dominating the ex vivo response were HLA-C-restricted CMV-specific TCR beta clonotypes. Cumulative public TCR beta family frequency identified CMV carriers with the relevant HLA.

The table lists this clonotype with many counts. Its antigen is still unknown. TCRdb reprocessed the reads via MiXCR and lists one record per CDR3 protein. The repertoire holds 210,000 or so distinct CDR3 sequences, around 6.4% seen once, with 5.5% to 8% in the top ten. The V end lost 11 bases, the J end lost 1 base, and 20 bases lay between the germline ends. Germline V lookup: CDR1 LNHDA, CDR2 SQIVND (reference sequence). CDR3 size: 15 residues. The specimen was PBMCs. The TCR sequence derives from a human donor in good health (CMV status not recorded). Some clones in this sample may be carry-over from other donors' samples. The chain is built from TRBV19 and TRBJ1-1, with D maybe TRBD1 (6 bases). CDR3 nucleotides: TGTGCCGTCCGAGGGGGGTTTTCGGGGAACACTGAAGCTTTCTTT. It codes for CAVRGGFSGNTEAFF.